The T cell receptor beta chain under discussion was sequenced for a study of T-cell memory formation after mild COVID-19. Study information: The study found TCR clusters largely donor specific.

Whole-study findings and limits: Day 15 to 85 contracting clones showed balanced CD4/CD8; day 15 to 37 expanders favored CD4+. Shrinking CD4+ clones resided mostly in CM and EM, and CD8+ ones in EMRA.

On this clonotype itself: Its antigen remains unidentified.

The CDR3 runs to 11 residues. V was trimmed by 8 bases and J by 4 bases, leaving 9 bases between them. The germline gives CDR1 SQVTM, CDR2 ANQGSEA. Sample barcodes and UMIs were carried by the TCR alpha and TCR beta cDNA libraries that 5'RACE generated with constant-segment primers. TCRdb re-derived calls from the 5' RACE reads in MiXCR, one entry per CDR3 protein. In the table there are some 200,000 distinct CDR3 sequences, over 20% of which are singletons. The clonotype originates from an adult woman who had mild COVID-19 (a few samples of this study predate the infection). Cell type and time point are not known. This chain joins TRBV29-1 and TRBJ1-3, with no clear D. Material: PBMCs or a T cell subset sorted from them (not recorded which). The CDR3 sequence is CSSSRGNTIYF. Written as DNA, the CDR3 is TGCAGCTCGAGCAGGGGAAACACCATATATTTT.